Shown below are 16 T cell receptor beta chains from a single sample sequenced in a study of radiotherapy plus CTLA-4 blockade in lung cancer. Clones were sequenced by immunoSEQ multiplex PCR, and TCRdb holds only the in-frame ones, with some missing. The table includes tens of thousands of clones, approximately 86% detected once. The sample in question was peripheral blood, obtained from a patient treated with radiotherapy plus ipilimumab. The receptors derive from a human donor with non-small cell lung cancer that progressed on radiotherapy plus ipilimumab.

In nucleotides, the CDR3 is TGTGCCAGCTCACCCCTCGGCACAGATACGCAGTATTTT. It codes for CASSPLGTDTQYF. The chain uses TRBV18 and TRBJ2-3; D is undetermined. Trimming took off 3 bases at V and 1 base at J, with 5 bases between the two ends. The germline gives CDR1 KGHSH, CDR2 LQKENI. The CDR3 is made up of 13 amino acids. The variable domain in full, with the rest retrieved from reference TRBV18 and TRBJ2-3, is NAGVMQNPRHLVRRRGQEARLRCSPMKGHSHVYWYRQLPEEGLKFMVYLQKENIIDESGMPKERFSAEFPKEGPSILRIQQVVRGDSAAYFCASSPLGTDTQYFGPGTRLTVL.

CDR3 DNA: TGTGCCAGCAGTTCCAATGTGTACACTGAAGCTTTCTTT. As protein: CASSSNVYTEAFF. The V call is TRBV27, the J call TRBJ1-1; D ambiguous. The CDR3 covers 13 residues. Trimming left V 4 bases short and J 3 bases short, with 9 bases between. Per the germline V gene, CDR1 is MNHEY and CDR2 is SMNVEV (reference sequence).

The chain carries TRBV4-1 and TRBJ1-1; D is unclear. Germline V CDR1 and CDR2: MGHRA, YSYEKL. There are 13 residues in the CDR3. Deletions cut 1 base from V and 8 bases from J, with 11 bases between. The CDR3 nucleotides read TGCGCCAGCAGCCAAGGCCGGGTCGGGGAAGCTTTCTTT. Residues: CASSQGRVGEAFF.

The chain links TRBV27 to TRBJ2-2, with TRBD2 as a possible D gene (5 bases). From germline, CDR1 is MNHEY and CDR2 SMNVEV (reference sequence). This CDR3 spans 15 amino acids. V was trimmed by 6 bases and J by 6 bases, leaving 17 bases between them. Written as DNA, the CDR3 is TGTGCCAGCAGGGTGCGGGTGGGAGAGGCCGGGGAGCTGTTTTTT. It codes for CASRVRVGEAGELFF.

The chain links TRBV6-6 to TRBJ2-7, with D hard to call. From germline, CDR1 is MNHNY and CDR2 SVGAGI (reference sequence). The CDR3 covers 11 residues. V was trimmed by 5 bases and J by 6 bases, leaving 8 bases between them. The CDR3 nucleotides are TGTGCCAGCAGTAGGGAAGTCGAGCAGTACTTC. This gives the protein CASSREVEQYF.

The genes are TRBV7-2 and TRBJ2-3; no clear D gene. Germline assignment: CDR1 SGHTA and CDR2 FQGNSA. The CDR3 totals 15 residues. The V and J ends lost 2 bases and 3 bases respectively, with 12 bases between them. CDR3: CASSLWLSTTDTQYF. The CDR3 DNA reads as TGTGCCAGCAGCTTATGGCTATCTACTACAGATACGCAGTATTTT.

In nucleotides, the CDR3 is TGTGCCAGCAGTTACCGGGGACAGGGGTGGAACGAGCAGTACTTC. It specifies CASSYRGQGWNEQYF. The chain joins TRBV28 to TRBJ2-7; 10 bases align to TRBD1. J gave up 5 bases and V 4 bases, and 8 bases lay outside the gene matches. This CDR3 comprises 15 residues. Germline assignment: CDR1 MDHEN and CDR2 SYDVKM.

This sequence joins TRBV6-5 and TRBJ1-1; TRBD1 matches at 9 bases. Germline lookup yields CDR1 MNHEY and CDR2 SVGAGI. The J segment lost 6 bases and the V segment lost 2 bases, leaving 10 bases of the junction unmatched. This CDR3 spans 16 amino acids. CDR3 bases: TGTGCCAGCAGTTACGTGGGGGGGACAGGGCTCTCTGAAGCTTTCTTT. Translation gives CASSYVGGTGLSEAFF.

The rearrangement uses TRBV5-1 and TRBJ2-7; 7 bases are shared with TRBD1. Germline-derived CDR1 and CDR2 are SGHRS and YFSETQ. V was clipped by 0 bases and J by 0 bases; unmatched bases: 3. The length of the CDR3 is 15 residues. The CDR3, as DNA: TGCGCCAGCAGCTTGGTGGGACAGTTCTCCTACGAGCAGTACTTC. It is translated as CASSLVGQFSYEQYF.

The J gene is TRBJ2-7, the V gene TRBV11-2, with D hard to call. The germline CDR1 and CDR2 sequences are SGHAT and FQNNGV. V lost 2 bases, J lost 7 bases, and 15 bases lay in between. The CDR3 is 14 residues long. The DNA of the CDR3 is TGTGCCAGCAGCTTAATGGCTACTACTGGAGAGCAGTACTTC. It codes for CASSLMATTGEQYF.

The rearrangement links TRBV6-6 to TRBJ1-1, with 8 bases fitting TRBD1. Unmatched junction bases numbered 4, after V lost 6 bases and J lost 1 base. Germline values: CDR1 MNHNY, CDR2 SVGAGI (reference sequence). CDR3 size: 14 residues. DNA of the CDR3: TGTGCCAGCAGCCTCGGGACAGGGAACACTGAAGCTTTCTTT. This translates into CASSLGTGNTEAFF.

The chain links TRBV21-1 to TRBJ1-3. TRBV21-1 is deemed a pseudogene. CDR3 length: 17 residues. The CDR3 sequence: CASSGRGSQSSGNTIYF. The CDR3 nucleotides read TGTGCCAGCAGTGGACGGGGCTCCCAGAGCTCTGGAAACACCATATATTTT.

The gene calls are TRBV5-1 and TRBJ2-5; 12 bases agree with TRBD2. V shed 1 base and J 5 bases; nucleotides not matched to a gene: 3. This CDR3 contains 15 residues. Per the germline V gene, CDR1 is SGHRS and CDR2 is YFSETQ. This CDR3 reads CASSLTSGRMETQYF. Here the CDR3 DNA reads TGCGCCAGCAGCTTGACTAGCGGGAGGATGGAGACCCAGTACTTC.

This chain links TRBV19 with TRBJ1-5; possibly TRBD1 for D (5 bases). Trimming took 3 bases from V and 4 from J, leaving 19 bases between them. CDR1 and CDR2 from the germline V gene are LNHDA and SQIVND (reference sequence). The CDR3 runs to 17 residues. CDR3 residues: CASSIPDSIRGNQPQHF. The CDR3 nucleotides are TGTGCCAGTAGTATCCCCGACTCGATACGGGGGAATCAGCCCCAGCATTTT.

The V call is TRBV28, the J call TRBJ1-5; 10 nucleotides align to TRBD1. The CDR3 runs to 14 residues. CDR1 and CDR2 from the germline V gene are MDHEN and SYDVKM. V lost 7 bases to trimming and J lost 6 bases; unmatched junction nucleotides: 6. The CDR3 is CASNPGQGFQPQHF. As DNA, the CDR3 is TGTGCCAGCAACCCGGGACAGGGGTTTCAGCCCCAGCATTTT.

CDR3 residues: CASSLMQETQYF. The CDR3 nucleotides are TGTGCCAGCAGCTTAATGCAAGAGACCCAGTACTTC. The chain links TRBV7-8 to TRBJ2-5; D unresolved. Between the trimmed V and J ends, which lost 2 bases and 2 bases, there was a span of 3 bases. CDR3 length equals 12 residues. Germline assignment: CDR1 SGHVS and CDR2 FQNEAQ.